The clone carrying this TCR beta chain was seen just once. Its antigen remains unidentified. Generated by immunoSEQ multiplex PCR, the TCRdb table keeps only in-frame clones and is missing some. The sample holds about 50,000 clones; roughly 87% are singletons and the top ten take around 15%. The source of the sample is a study of Tregs in tolerant kidney transplant recipients. Mixed chimerism was transient after nonmyeloablative marrow transplants from related graft donors. Unstimulated Tregs (CD4+CD25+CD127-) and CD4+CD25- non-Tregs were sorted from PBMCs. Study results and caveats: Changing PCR primers prevented nucleotide comparison between some patients' samples. This study did not directly address biological reproducibility.

Unmatched junction bases numbered 9, after V lost 1 base and J lost 1 base. There are 16 residues in the CDR3. Germline V gene lookup returns CDR1 GTSNPN and CDR2 SVGIG (reference sequence). The rearrangement uses TRBV30 and TRBJ1-1, with TRBD1 matching over 7 bases. The sequence was collected from a human patient who received a combined kidney and bone marrow transplant. Part of the T cells may come from the graft donor. The sample here was CD8+ T cells from blood (PBMCs), taken 12 months after the transplant. Here the CDR3 DNA reads TGTGCCTGGAGTGCCCACGACAGGGTTGAGAACACTGAAGCTTTCTTT. Translation gives CAWSAHDRVENTEAFF.